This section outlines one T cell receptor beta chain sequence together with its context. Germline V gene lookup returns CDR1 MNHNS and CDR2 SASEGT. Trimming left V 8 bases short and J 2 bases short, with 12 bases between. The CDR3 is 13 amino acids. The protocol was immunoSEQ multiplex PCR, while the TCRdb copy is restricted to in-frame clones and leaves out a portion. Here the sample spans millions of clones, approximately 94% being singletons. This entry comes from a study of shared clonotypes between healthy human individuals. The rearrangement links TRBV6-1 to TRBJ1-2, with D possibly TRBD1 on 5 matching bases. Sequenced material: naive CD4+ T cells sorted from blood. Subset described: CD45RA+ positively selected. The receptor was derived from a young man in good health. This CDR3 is CASSVTGNYGYTF. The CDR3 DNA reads TGTGCCAGCTCTGTCACAGGAAACTATGGCTACACCTTC.